Each of the 18 T cell receptor beta chains below was sequenced from the same sample in a study of T-cell reconstitution after alpha-beta-depleted transplantation in children. Preparation of the TCRbeta library used unique molecular identifiers. TCRdb processed the PCR reads anew with MiXCR; each CDR3 protein has one entry. The table includes approximately 110,000 distinct CDR3 sequences, roughly 23% detected once. Sequenced material: PBMCs, mostly from graft donor cells, taken 180 days after TCRalphabeta/CD19-depleted stem cell transplant. These receptors came from a male patient aged 2-9 years who had a stem cell transplant for chronic granulomatous disease, so the T cells may come from the graft donor.

This clonotype was seen more than once but under ten times. The V call is TRBV5-1, the J call TRBJ2-2; D not resolved. Germline values: CDR1 SGHRS, CDR2 YFSETQ. The CDR3 runs to 14 residues. V dropped 2 bases and J dropped 3 bases, with 8 bases sitting between them. The CDR3 DNA sequence: TGCGCCAGCAGCTTTGGCGAGGACACCGGGGAGCTGTTTTTT. It is translated as CASSFGEDTGELFF. Looking up the rest from reference TRBV5-1 and TRBJ2-2 gives the full variable domain: KAGVTQTPRYLIKTRGQQVTLSCSPISGHRSVSWYQQTPGQGLQFLFEYFSETQRNKGNFPGRFSGRQFSNSRSEMNVSTLELGDSALYLCASSFGEDTGELFFGEGSRLTVL.

This chain joins TRBV13 and TRBJ2-7; D may be TRBD2 (6 bases). This CDR3 has 16 residues. The V end was cut by 5 bases, the J end by 5 bases, with 22 bases between. CDR1 and CDR2 (germline): PRHDT, FYEKMQ (reference sequence). CDR3 residues: CASSTGLAGGWDEQYF. For the CDR3, the DNA is TGTGCCAGCAGCACGGGACTTGCCGGGGGTTGGGACGAGCAGTACTTC. The whole variable domain, filled in from reference TRBV13 and TRBJ2-7, reads AAGVIQSPRHLIKEKRETATLKCYPIPRHDTVYWYQQGPGQDPQFLISFYEKMQSDKGSIPDRFSAQQFSDYHSELNMSSLELGDSALYFCASSTGLAGGWDEQYFGPGTRLTVT.

The chain employs TRBV11-2 and TRBJ2-5; weak D call: TRBD2 (6 bases). Germline CDR1 reads SGHAT; CDR2 reads FQNNGV. The CDR3 is 15 amino acids. The V end lost 6 bases, the J end lost 5 bases, and 19 bases lay between the germline ends. The CDR3, as DNA: TGTGCCAGCAGGGCCGGGACTGATCCTTTCGAGACCCAGTACTTC. The encoded protein is CASRAGTDPFETQYF.

Turning to this clonotype: Germline is not matched at one junction end, which may reflect a read error. V usage is TRBV20-1 and J usage is TRBJ2-5; 7 bases line up with TRBD2. The CDR3 contains 17 residues. The germline V gene has CDR1 DFQATT and CDR2 SNEGSKA (reference sequence). The CDR3: CCARDSREVIWKETQYF. CDR3 nucleotides: TGCTGTGCTAGAGATTCCCGGGAGGTTATTTGGAAAGAGACCCAGTACTTC.

The gene calls are TRBV7-6 and TRBJ1-2; D uncertain. The V gene's germline CDR1 is SGHVS and CDR2 FNYEAQ. Trimming cost V 4 bases and J 5 bases, with 8 bases left between them. The CDR3 totals 12 residues. The CDR3 DNA follows: TGTGCCAGCAGCTCCGGGCCTTATGGCTACACCTTC. Its translation is CASSSGPYGYTF. Based on the CDR3 plus reference TRBV7-6 and TRBJ1-2, the full variable domain is GAGVSQSPRYKVTKRGQDVALRCDPISGHVSLYWYRQALGQGPEFLTYFNYEAQQDKSGLPNDRFSAERPEGSISTLTIQRTEQRDSAMYRCASSSGPYGYTFGSGTRLTVV.

This clonotype was counted only a few times. J is TRBJ2-5 and V is TRBV18; TRBD2 might be the D (6 bases). This CDR3 has 17 residues. The germline CDR1 and CDR2 sequences are KGHSH and LQKENI. V gave up 2 bases and J gave up 2 bases, with 18 bases separating them. The CDR3 bases are TGTGCCAGCTCACCAATTCTCACGGGAGTGGGTCAAGAGACCCAGTACTTC. This translates into CASSPILTGVGQETQYF.

This clonotype was detected many times. The CDR3 DNA reads as TGCGCCAGCAGCTGGACCACTGAAGGAGAAAAACTGTTTTTT. Translation: CASSWTTEGEKLFF. The genes are TRBV5-1 and TRBJ1-4; no reliable D call. V was trimmed by 3 bases and J by 8 bases, leaving 14 bases between them. Germline lookup yields CDR1 SGHRS and CDR2 YFSETQ. The CDR3 runs 14 residues.

This clonotype was seen a handful of times. V and J are TRBV29-1 and TRBJ2-3; possible D gene TRBD1, 6 bases. The V end lost 7 bases, the J end lost 2 bases, and 31 bases lay between the germline ends. The V gene's germline CDR1 is SQVTM and CDR2 ANQGSEA. The CDR3 has 19 residues. The CDR3 here is CSANHFRDIFRHHTDTQYF. The CDR3 bases are TGCAGCGCTAATCATTTCAGGGACATTTTTCGACACCACACAGATACGCAGTATTTT.

The chain carries TRBV7-2 and TRBJ2-5; D unclear. V was trimmed by 4 bases and J by 1 base, leaving 10 bases between them. Germline assignment: CDR1 SGHTA and CDR2 FQGNSA. This CDR3 is built from 14 residues. CDR3 in amino acids: CASSSPVSQETQYF. The CDR3 nucleotides are TGTGCCAGCAGCTCGCCGGTATCCCAAGAGACCCAGTACTTC.

This clonotype came up many times. This sequence joins TRBV29-1 and TRBJ1-1; D is unresolved. Germline V gives CDR1 SQVTM, CDR2 ANQGSEA. The CDR3 loop spans 13 amino acids. V dropped 6 bases and J dropped 1 base, with 12 bases sitting between them. The CDR3 protein is CSVESRPNTEAFF. As DNA, the CDR3 is TGCAGCGTGGAAAGCCGCCCGAACACTGAAGCTTTCTTT.

This clonotype has just a few counts. The rearrangement joins TRBV5-1 to TRBJ2-5; D ambiguous. The CDR3 is 14 residues long. Germline CDR1 reads SGHRS; CDR2 reads YFSETQ. With 4 bases removed from V and 2 bases from J, the gap between germline ends came to 12 bases. In nucleotides, the CDR3 is TGCGCCAGCAGCCACCCGAGCGAGCAAGAGACCCAGTACTTC. As protein: CASSHPSEQETQYF.

In this sample, this clonotype turned up once. The rearrangement uses TRBV20-1 and TRBJ2-7; the D is unclear. The V and J ends lost 0 bases and 3 bases respectively, with 3 bases between them. There are 11 residues in the CDR3. Germline loops: CDR1 DFQATT, CDR2 SNEGSKA (reference sequence). CDR3: CSARDIYEQYF. CDR3 DNA: TGCAGTGCTAGAGATATCTACGAGCAGTACTTC.

This clonotype was recorded many times. V gene TRBV12-3 or TRBV12-4 combines with J gene TRBJ2-7; D gene ambiguous. Deletions cut 7 bases from V and 3 bases from J, with 19 bases between. The CDR3 has 15 residues. In DNA form, the CDR3 reads TGTGCCAGCACCGCCGGCCTCTCCCCTCTCTACGAGCAGTACTTC. Protein product: CASTAGLSPLYEQYF.

The V call is TRBV12-3 or TRBV12-4, the J call TRBJ2-1; tentatively, D is TRBD2 (6 bases). Trimming left V 5 bases short and J 4 bases short, with 12 bases between. The CDR3 spans 14 residues. The chain's CDR3 is CASSVTSVYNEQFF. CDR3 sequence (DNA): TGTGCCAGCAGTGTGACTAGTGTGTACAATGAGCAGTTCTTC.

In its sample, this clonotype was seen once. The chain combines TRBV7-9 with TRBJ2-7; 8 nucleotides match TRBD1. The CDR3 covers 14 residues. The ends lost 4 bases at V and 5 bases at J; junction bases unmatched: 7. Germline assignment: CDR1 SEHNR and CDR2 FQNEAQ (reference sequence). The CDR3 loop is CASSSFGTGNEQYF. CDR3 in DNA: TGTGCCAGCAGCTCGTTTGGGACAGGTAACGAGCAGTACTTC.

This clonotype was found many times. J is TRBJ2-2 and V is TRBV12-3 or TRBV12-4; 7 positions match TRBD2. The V gene end was trimmed by 2 bases and the J gene end by 4 bases; junction bases not matched to a gene: 4. This CDR3 region has 15 residues. The CDR3 DNA reads TGTGCCAGCAGTTTAAGGCGGGAGACCACCGGGGAGCTGTTTTTT. This gives the protein CASSLRRETTGELFF.

This clonotype was detected only a few times. The chain carries TRBV12-3 or TRBV12-4 and TRBJ2-7; maybe TRBD2 (6 bases). The CDR3 runs 13 residues. Between the trimmed V and J ends, which lost 3 bases and 2 bases, there was a span of 8 bases. CDR3 sequence reads: CASSLREPYEQYF. The CDR3 coding sequence is TGTGCCAGCAGTTTGCGGGAACCCTACGAGCAGTACTTC.

For the CDR3, the DNA is TGCGCCAGCAGCGAATATAGCGGGAGGTCTAGGAACGAGCAGTACTTC. As protein: CASSEYSGRSRNEQYF. The J gene is TRBJ2-7, the V gene TRBV5-1; 10 positions match TRBD2. This CDR3 has 16 residues. Germline CDR1 and CDR2: SGHRS and YFSETQ. V lost 4 bases, J lost 5 bases, and 12 bases stayed unmatched.